These T cell receptor beta chains were read from a single sample in a study of OX40 agonist ivuxolimab in advanced cancers. TCRdb's table, derived via immunoSEQ multiplex PCR, lists solely in-frame clones and lacks some. The sample shows fewer than 70,000 clones, approximately 90% of them seen only once. The sample in question was CD4+ or CD8+ T cells sorted from blood, obtained in a trial of the OX40 agonist ivuxolimab. Receptors originate from an adult with an advanced solid tumor such as melanoma, head and neck, liver or kidney cancer. Each CDR3 is given with its conserved first and last residue.

v_call,cdr3_aa
TRBV19,CASSLGTGYNEQFF
TRBV11-1,CASSLVLRDGKGYEQYF
TRBV19,CATEGASGRVQFF
TRBV27,CASSRLGDNQPQHF
TRBV2,CASSGEGTGQETQYF
TRBV20-1,CSVGGEQYF
TRBV6-5,CATLGQHGQYF
TRBV7-9,CASSPRDRGPSGNTIYF
TRBV9,CASSMTSGGGNEQFF
TRBV2,CASSEGTSSTDTQYF
TRBV4-2,CASRPDSTTYEQYF
TRBV7-9,CASSLSDGGPSYEQYF
TRBV4-2,CASSQGFTAATNEKLFF
TRBV5-1,CASSWGGGSGANVLTF
TRBV10-2,CATAKLRVSDQYF
TRBV7-9,CASSFGYRVRRSNYGYTF
TRBV27,CASSPWTSGKPNEQFF
TRBV18,CASSPGVDYEQYF
TRBV5-1,CASTLFPGLVNEQFF
TRBV28,CASRGATESTDTQYF
TRBV5-1,CASSLARGETQYF
TRBV11-1,CASSIPGGETQYF
TRBV19,CASSAQRVLMNQPQHF